Following are 10 T cell receptor beta chains from one sample sequenced in a study of cytomegalovirus exposure and HLA in healthy donors. Profiling relied on immunoSEQ multiplex PCR, and the TCRdb table lists in-frame clones only, not all of them. This table holds about 68,000 clones, roughly 96% found once. Source material: PBMCs. Receptors originate from a man between 18 and 35 years old in good health and CMV-seronegative.

This chain joins TRBV30 and TRBJ1-1, with no clear D. The CDR3 runs 12 residues. The germline gives CDR1 GTSNPN, CDR2 SVGIG (reference sequence). The germline V and J ends were trimmed by 4 bases and 0 bases, with 6 bases remaining between them. CDR3 sequence (DNA): TGTGCCTGGATAGAGATGAACACTGAAGCTTTCTTT. It translates to CAWIEMNTEAFF.

The rearrangement uses TRBV2 and TRBJ1-1, with TRBD1 matching 8 bases. V gave up 3 bases and J gave up 1 base; unmatched junction bases: 1. Germline values: CDR1 SNHLY, CDR2 FYNNEI. The CDR3 totals 14 residues. The CDR3 reads CASSDGTGNTEAFF. The DNA of the CDR3 is TGTGCCAGCAGTGACGGGACAGGGAACACTGAAGCTTTCTTT.

V and J are TRBV6-6 and TRBJ1-2; 7 bases agree with TRBD1. The length of the CDR3 is 13 residues. Germline V gene lookup returns CDR1 MNHNY and CDR2 SVGAGI (reference sequence). Trimming took 5 bases from V and 6 from J; bases not matched to a gene: 6. CDR3 bases: TGTGCCAGCAGTCCCGGGACAGAGAATGGCTACACCTTC. This codes for CASSPGTENGYTF.

The chain has TRBV7-2 and TRBJ2-3; 7 bases are a match to TRBD1. Germline CDR1 SGHTA, CDR2 FQGNSA. V gave up 1 base and J gave up 2 bases; unmatched junction bases: 6. This CDR3 spans 16 amino acids. CDR3 bases: TGTGCCAGCAGCTTAGGGTTTAGGGGGCCCACAGATACGCAGTATTTT. Encoded protein: CASSLGFRGPTDTQYF.

The gene calls are TRBV27 and TRBJ2-7; the match to TRBD1 covers 7 bases. This CDR3 is built from 13 residues. Germline V lookup: CDR1 MNHEY, CDR2 SMNVEV (reference sequence). Losses at the gene ends were 3 bases for V and 3 bases for J; bases not matched to a gene: 2. CDR3 sequence (DNA): TGTGCCAGCAGTTTCCGGGACAGCTACGAGCAGTACTTC. Protein: CASSFRDSYEQYF.

This clone was found once. The rearrangement links TRBV4-2 to TRBJ1-1; weak D call: TRBD1 (6 bases). V was shortened by 1 base and J by 8 bases, with 17 bases between the two germline ends. Germline CDR1 LGHNA, CDR2 YNFKEQ. This CDR3 has 15 amino acids. The DNA for the CDR3 is TGTGCCAGCAGCCAAGCGCAGTGGGGGCGAGAGGAAGCTTTCTTT. Its protein product is CASSQAQWGREEAFF.

CDR3 region: CASSSGLLSSYNEQFF. CDR3 DNA: TGTGCCAGCAGCTCTGGACTGCTGAGCTCCTACAATGAGCAGTTCTTC. This chain uses TRBV9 with TRBJ2-1; perhaps TRBD2 as D (5 bases). The V and J ends lost 4 bases and 0 bases respectively, with 14 bases between them. The CDR3 has 16 residues. CDR1 is SGDLS and CDR2 is YYNGEE in the germline V gene.

This chain links TRBV7-2 with TRBJ2-7; TRBD1 matches at 8 bases. Trimming took 1 base from V and 5 from J; bases not matched to a gene: 10. Germline loops: CDR1 SGHTA, CDR2 FQGNSA. This CDR3 contains 16 residues. In nucleotides, the CDR3 is TGTGCCAGCAGCTTAGTGGTCTGGACAGGGAATCACGAGCAGTACTTC. Translating it yields CASSLVVWTGNHEQYF.

The V and J genes are TRBV7-9 and TRBJ1-2; 9 bases are shared with TRBD1. The CDR3 covers 13 residues. Germline V CDR1 and CDR2: SEHNR, FQNEAQ (reference sequence). The V segment lost 8 bases and the J segment 3 bases; nucleotides outside the gene matches: 4. This CDR3 reads CASSRTGDYGYTF. The CDR3 DNA sequence: TGTGCCAGCTCCCGGACAGGGGACTATGGCTACACCTTC. Supplemented by reference TRBV7-9 and TRBJ1-2, the full variable domain reads DTGVSQNPRHKITKRGQNVTFRCDPISEHNRLYWYRQTLGQGPEFLTYFQNEAQLEKSRLLSDRFSAERPKGSFSTLEIQRTEQGDSAMYLCASSRTGDYGYTFGSGTRLTVV.

V gene TRBV30 combines with J gene TRBJ2-5; D remains ambiguous. The CDR3 sequence is 11 residues long. V was pared by 8 bases and J by 2 bases, with 9 bases between. Per the germline V gene, CDR1 is GTSNPN and CDR2 is SVGIG (reference sequence). The CDR3 nucleotides are TGTGCCCTCCTTCGTCAAGAGACCCAGTACTTC. Encoded protein: CALLRQETQYF.